The sequence of this T cell receptor beta chain was determined in a study of glioma-infiltrating T cells. Using RNA template, CDR3s of TCR alpha and beta were amplified with iRepertoire arm-PCR. One-step reverse transcription and amplification started from about 100-400 ng of tissue mRNA or PBMC total RNA. TCRdb used MiXCR to reprocess the multiplex PCR reads, holding one entry per CDR3 protein. This table has over 140,000 distinct CDR3 sequences, about two fifths appearing once. The V gene lost 3 bases and the J gene lost 6 bases, with 15 bases spanning the gap. CDR3 size: 14 residues. Whole-study results and caveats: Very few CDR3 sequences were shared between tissue and blood. Gliomas, especially low-grade, showed above-expected tissue-blood divergence; non-neoplastic patients showed below.

Only one count was recorded for this clonotype. Its antigen is not identified. The specimen was glioma tissue, nonneoplastic brain tissue, or PBMCs (not recorded which). The clonotype was recovered from a human donor with low-grade glioma or glioblastoma, undergoing nonglioma brain surgery, or in good health (not recorded which). V usage is TRBV12-3 or TRBV12-4 and J usage is TRBJ2-7; possible D gene TRBD2, 5 bases. CDR3 amino acids: CASSLLAQVGEQYF. For the CDR3, the DNA is TGTGCCAGCAGTTTGTTAGCGCAGGTCGGCGAGCAGTACTTC.